This is a list of T cell receptor beta chains from one sample in a study of T cell responses to AZD1222 COVID-19 vaccine. The repertoire was sequenced with immunoSEQ multiplex PCR; TCRdb's copy has only in-frame clones and lacks some. The table shows about 110,000 clones, with 70% to 90% occurring only once. This material consisted of peripheral blood, taken 28 days after the second AZD1222 dose. The receptors derive from an adult who received the AZD1222 COVID-19 vaccine. Each CDR3 is given with its conserved first and last residue. Each record gives: clone size, V gene, D gene, J gene, CDR3 protein, CDR3 DNA. The D gene is left open where the match is weak. Clone size is given for some rows only: seen once, a few or many times, or a class if the clone is expanded.

-,TRBV5-1,-,TRBJ2-7,CASSTTVSYEQYF,TGCGCCAGCAGCACGACAGTCTCCTACGAGCAGTACTTC
-,TRBV28,TRBD1,TRBJ1-2,CASSRGQGALRGGYTF,TGTGCCAGCAGCCGTGGACAGGGGGCCCTCAGGGGTGGCTACACCTTC
-,TRBV18,-,TRBJ1-2,CASSPGVQQINYGYTF,TGTGCCAGCTCACCAGGGGTGCAACAAATTAACTATGGCTACACCTTC
-,TRBV7-3,-,TRBJ2-7,CASSSDIISEQYF,TGTGCCAGCAGCTCGGACATAATATCCGAGCAGTACTTC
-,TRBV29-1,-,TRBJ2-1,CSVLEQSVWEQFF,TGCAGCGTTTTGGAACAGTCTGTTTGGGAGCAGTTCTTC
-,TRBV7-6,TRBD1,TRBJ1-3,CASSLNPGGAGNTIYF,TGTGCCAGCAGCTTAAACCCAGGGGGAGCTGGAAACACCATATATTTT
once,TRBV5-8,-,TRBJ2-3,CASSLISDTQYF,TGTGCCAGCAGCTTAATTTCAGATACGCAGTATTTT
few,TRBV3-1/TRBV3-2,TRBD2,TRBJ2-7,CASSQEPPGLADYEQYF,TGTGCCAGCAGCCAAGAGCCCCCGGGACTAGCGGATTACGAGCAGTACTTC
once,TRBV14,TRBD1,TRBJ1-1,CASSGQGNTEAFF,TGTGCCAGCAGCGGACAGGGGAACACTGAAGCTTTCTTT
once,TRBV19,-,TRBJ1-5,CASRQGNQPQHF,TGTGCCAGTAGACAGGGCAATCAGCCCCAGCATTTT
-,TRBV7-6,TRBD2,TRBJ2-1,CASSLLAGSYNEQFF,TGTGCCAGCAGCTTGTTAGCGGGGTCCTACAATGAGCAGTTCTTC
-,TRBV9,-,TRBJ1-2,CASSGPSYGYTF,TGTGCCAGCAGCGGGCCAAGCTATGGCTACACCTTC
-,TRBV6-2/TRBV6-3,-,TRBJ2-3,CASSSGTSTDTQYF,TGTGCCAGCAGTTCCGGAACTAGCACAGATACGCAGTATTTT
-,TRBV23-1,-,TRBJ1-2,CASSQYRGVAFTHGYTF,TGCGCCAGCAGTCAATATCGGGGTGTCGCGTTTACCCATGGCTACACCTTC
-,TRBV5-4,-,TRBJ1-6,CASSLGGAGWNSPLHF,TGTGCCAGCAGCTTGGGCGGTGCGGGATGGAATTCACCCCTCCACTTT
once,TRBV29-1,-,TRBJ2-7,CITKGGSPYEQYF,TGCATCACTAAGGGCGGATCCCCCTACGAGCAGTACTTC
-,TRBV5-1,TRBD1,TRBJ1-3,CASSEGQLSAIYF,TGCGCCAGCAGCGAGGGACAGCTTAGCGCCATATATTTT
-,TRBV7-9,-,TRBJ2-5,CASSLTGTQETQYF,TGTGCCAGCAGCTTAACAGGCACTCAAGAGACCCAGTACTTC
-,TRBV7-9,TRBD2,TRBJ2-5,CASSLGLAGEWTQYF,TGTGCCAGCAGTCTGGGACTAGCGGGAGAATGGACCCAGTACTTC
once,TRBV7-9,-,TRBJ1-2,CASSSTENYGYTF,TGTGCCAGCAGCTCGACAGAAAACTATGGCTACACCTTC
-,TRBV19,TRBD1,TRBJ1-1,CASGQGKGTEAFF,TGTGCCAGTGGACAGGGTAAAGGCACTGAAGCTTTCTTT
once,TRBV10-3,-,TRBJ1-4,CAISDRRNEKLFF,TGTGCCATCAGTGATAGAAGAAATGAAAAACTGTTTTTT
-,TRBV27,TRBD1,TRBJ1-4,CASSFRQGNYGEKLFF,TGTGCCAGCAGTTTTCGACAGGGGAATTACGGTGAAAAACTGTTTTTT
-,TRBV27,TRBD1,TRBJ1-1,CASSLSGTGVNTEAFF,TGTGCCAGCAGTTTATCCGGGACAGGGGTTAACACTGAAGCTTTCTTT
-,TRBV4-3,TRBD2,TRBJ2-7,CASSPTGTSLEQYF,TGCGCCAGCAGCCCTACCGGGACTAGTCTCGAGCAGTACTTC
once,TRBV11-1,TRBD2,TRBJ2-3,CASSSPSGIVDTQYF,TGTGCCAGCAGCTCACCTAGCGGGATTGTAGATACGCAGTATTTT
-,TRBV7-9,TRBD1,TRBJ1-2,CASSPGQWDGYTF,TGTGCCAGCAGCCCGGGACAGTGGGATGGCTACACCTTC
-,TRBV28,-,TRBJ1-4,CASSGPRSARAEKLFF,TGTGCCAGCAGTGGCCCTAGGTCGGCGAGGGCTGAAAAACTGTTTTTT